There are a few counts of the clone carrying this T cell receptor (beta chain). Its cognate antigen is unknown. At one of its ends the junction is not consistent with the germline gene, which may arise from a read error. Building the TCR beta libraries relied on iRepertoire HTBI primers, and CDR3 regions underwent Arm-PCR. Original methodology: The identification of 62 TRBV and roughly 14 TRBJ segments was made across samples. TCRdb passed the multiplex PCR reads through MiXCR, listing each CDR3 protein once. Here the V and J calls rest on TCRdb's processing, not on the authors' analysis. The table shows some 450,000 distinct CDR3 sequences, with 16% occurring only once. This entry comes from a study of regulatory T cells in long-lasting Graves disease. As for time point: newly diagnosed GD, antithyroid drugs for less than 3 months. Researchers made the TCR library from RNA that was extracted from PBMCs.

Whole-study findings and limits: Researchers reported studying only peripheral blood, not thyroid tissue.

This sample was also put to use in a study of T cells in Graves' hyperthyroidism and ophthalmopathy. As that report states: Each diagnosis drew on symptoms, thyroxine, TRAb, thyroid ultrasound and orbital computed tomography findings. The study used the HTBI primer set for a first-round RT-PCR of the TCR CDR3.

This clonotype originated in a woman aged 25 to 39 with Graves disease. This sample comprised peripheral blood mononuclear cells (PBMCs), obtained at new diagnosis, from a patient treated with antithyroid drugs.

Here the CDR3 reads CASSDSSGRGFNEQFF. In DNA, the CDR3 is TGTGCCAGCAGTGACTCGAGCGGGAGGGGTTTCAATGAGCAGTTCTTC. This chain joins TRBV6-5 and TRBJ2-1; 10 bases agree with TRBD2. The CDR3 spans 16 residues. Germline V CDR1 and CDR2: MNHEY, SVGAGI.